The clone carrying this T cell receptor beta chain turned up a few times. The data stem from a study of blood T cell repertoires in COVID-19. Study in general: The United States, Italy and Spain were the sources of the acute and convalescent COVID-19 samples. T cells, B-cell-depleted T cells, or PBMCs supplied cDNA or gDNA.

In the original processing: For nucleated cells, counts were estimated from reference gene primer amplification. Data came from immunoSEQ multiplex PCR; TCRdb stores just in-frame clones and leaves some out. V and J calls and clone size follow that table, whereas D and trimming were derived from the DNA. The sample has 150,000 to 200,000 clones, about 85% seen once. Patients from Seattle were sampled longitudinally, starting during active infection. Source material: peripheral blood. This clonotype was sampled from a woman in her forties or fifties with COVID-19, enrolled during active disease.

The chain's CDR3 is CAWSLGSASWEKLFF. The CDR3 DNA sequence: TGTGCCTGGAGTCTCGGGTCGGCCAGTTGGGAAAAACTGTTTTTT. The chain is built from TRBV30 and TRBJ1-4, with D unresolved. This CDR3 is built from 15 residues. The ends were cut back, 2 bases at V and 8 bases at J, with 18 bases in the middle. In germline, CDR1 is GTSNPN, CDR2 SVGIG (reference sequence).